These 27 T cell receptor beta chains came from one sample sequenced in a study of early T cells in non-severe SARS-CoV-2 infection. Via MiXCR, TCRdb re-called the 5' RACE reads, giving one row per CDR3 protein. The sample lists tens of thousands of distinct CDR3 sequences, 18% occurring once. Sequencing was performed on whole blood, taken at baseline. These receptors were obtained from an adult who was a healthcare worker with PCR-confirmed SARS-CoV-2 infection or an uninfected control (not recorded which).

The chain is built from TRBV6-2 or TRBV6-3 and TRBJ2-3; 8 bases map to TRBD2. In germline, CDR1 is MNHEY, CDR2 SVGEGT. The CDR3 has 15 amino acids. V gave up 2 bases and J gave up 2 bases; unmatched junction bases: 3. In DNA, the CDR3 is TGTGCCAGCAGTTACCCGGGAGGGGACACAGATACGCAGTATTTT. This gives the protein CASSYPGGDTDTQYF.

About this clonotype itself: The DNA is omitted, as the CDR3 cannot be located on it reliably, and the CDR3 follows TCRdb's listing. This chain joins TRBV7-5 and TRBJ2-5; the table's D call of TRBD2 was not tested on the DNA. TRBV7-5 is listed as a pseudogene. Both ends counted, the CDR3 spans 17 residues. The CDR3 spells CISVSEAGLAGEETQYF.

This clonotype showed up just a few times. V is TRBV12-3 or TRBV12-4 and J is TRBJ2-7, with TRBD2 identical over 8 bases. V lost 7 bases and J lost 0; bases outside the gene matches: 8. The CDR3 spans 15 residues. The CDR3 sequence is CASTQARGASYEQYF. CDR3 bases: TGTGCCAGCACCCAGGCGCGGGGGGCCTCCTACGAGCAGTACTTC.

This clonotype counts as medium-sized (0.01 to 0.1%). CDR3 DNA: TGCGCCAGCAGCCAAGAGGTACTGCTCCAAGAGACCCAGTACTTC. Amino acids: CASSQEVLLQETQYF. The V call is TRBV4-3, the J call TRBJ2-5; unclear D gene. The CDR3 consists of 15 residues. V was clipped by 0 bases and J by 1 base, with 9 bases between them. Per germline, CDR1 LGHNA and CDR2 YSLEER.

This clonotype came up a few times. The chain combines TRBV7-2 with TRBJ1-2, with D hard to call. This CDR3 has 13 residues. Germline V gene data show CDR1 as SGHTA and CDR2 as FQGNSA. Trimming removed 2 bases from V and 2 bases from J, with 6 bases in between. The CDR3 sequence is CASSLNQNYGYTF. CDR3 bases: TGTGCCAGCAGCTTAAACCAGAACTATGGCTACACCTTC.

The rearrangement joins TRBV10-3 to TRBJ2-5; 8 nucleotides match TRBD1. With V trimmed by 10 bases and J by 3 bases, 7 bases remained unmatched. The CDR3 length is 13 residues. Germline V gene sequence: CDR1 ENHRY, CDR2 SYGVKD. The CDR3 spells CATSATGEETQYF. CDR3 sequence (DNA): TGTGCCACCTCGGCGACAGGGGAAGAGACCCAGTACTTC.

The chain joins TRBV2 to TRBJ1-2; D gene uncertain. V lost 6 bases, J lost 0 bases, and 8 bases lay in between. From germline, CDR1 is SNHLY and CDR2 FYNNEI. This CDR3 has 13 amino acids. The CDR3 is CASRKQSNYGYTF. The CDR3 DNA reads TGTGCCAGCAGGAAGCAATCTAACTATGGCTACACCTTC.

The chain has TRBV5-6 and TRBJ2-1; 7 bases match TRBD2. Germline V gives CDR1 SGHDT, CDR2 YYEEEE. CDR3 length: 14 amino acids. Trimming at V came to 4 bases and at J to 4 bases, leaving 5 bases not matched to a gene. DNA of the CDR3: TGTGCCAGCAGCCCGGGGGGTGCGTACAATGAGCAGTTCTTC. Translated: CASSPGGAYNEQFF.

There are many counts of this clonotype. The chain combines TRBV18 with TRBJ2-4, with D perhaps TRBD1 (5 bases). Looked up from germline, CDR1 is KGHSH and CDR2 is LQKENI. The V end lost 3 bases, the J end lost 0 bases, and 15 bases lay between the germline ends. The CDR3 contains 17 residues. In DNA form, the CDR3 reads TGTGCCAGCTCACCTACGAAGGGGATCTTAGCCAAAAACATTCAGTACTTC. This translates into CASSPTKGILAKNIQYF.

This clonotype was counted between two and nine times. This chain links TRBV10-3 with TRBJ2-1, with D maybe TRBD1 (7 bases). V was trimmed by 1 base and J by 7 bases, leaving 14 bases between them. The CDR3 consists of 15 residues. Looked up from germline, CDR1 is ENHRY and CDR2 is SYGVKD. CDR3 sequence (DNA): TGTGCCATCAGTGAGTTGGCAGGGGGGCGAAATGAGCAGTTCTTC. This gives the protein CAISELAGGRNEQFF.

V and J are TRBV11-2 and TRBJ2-2, with D hard to call. Germline loops: CDR1 SGHAT, CDR2 FQNNGV. V gave up 5 bases and J gave up 2 bases, with 12 bases separating them. The CDR3 runs to 15 residues. CDR3 bases: TGTGCCAGCAGCCTTCAGCGAATAAACACCGGGGAGCTGTTTTTT. As protein: CASSLQRINTGELFF.

This clonotype was seen a handful of times. This chain links TRBV15 with TRBJ2-1; 13 bases match TRBD2. Germline CDR1 and CDR2: LNHNV and YYDKDF (reference sequence). This CDR3 has 16 amino acids. V lost 1 base and J lost 4; bases outside the gene matches: 1. The CDR3 sequence is CATSRGTSGRYNEQFF. CDR3 in DNA: TGTGCCACCAGCAGAGGGACTAGCGGGAGATACAATGAGCAGTTCTTC.

This clonotype came up a few times. The chain employs TRBV5-1 and TRBJ2-1; 10 bases map to TRBD2. V lost 0 bases and J lost 6; bases outside the gene matches: 6. CDR3 length equals 16 residues. The germline gives CDR1 SGHRS, CDR2 YFSETQ. The CDR3 here is CASSLERASGSNEQFF. The CDR3 DNA is TGCGCCAGCAGCTTGGAAAGGGCTAGCGGGAGCAATGAGCAGTTCTTC.

This clonotype showed up just a few times. This chain uses TRBV20-1 with TRBJ2-5; no clear D gene. Germline CDR1 DFQATT, CDR2 SNEGSKA (reference sequence). V shed 2 bases and J shed 5 bases, with 3 bases lying between them. The CDR3 sequence is 10 residues long. CDR3 residues: CSARLETQYF. The CDR3 nucleotides read TGCAGTGCTAGATTGGAGACCCAGTACTTC.

This chain joins TRBV5-4 and TRBJ2-2; 15 nucleotides match TRBD2. The CDR3 has 19 amino acids. J was trimmed by 1 base and V by 4 bases; bases with no gene match: 8. Germline V CDR1 and CDR2: SGHNT, YYREEE (reference sequence). The CDR3 sequence is CASSTPPGLAGGNTGELFF. CDR3 nucleotide sequence: TGTGCCAGCAGCACCCCTCCGGGACTAGCGGGGGGGAACACCGGGGAGCTGTTTTTT.

This clonotype was detected only a few times. The J gene is TRBJ2-4, the V gene TRBV5-5; TRBD1 aligns across 8 bases. Germline values: CDR1 SGHKS, CDR2 YYEKEE (reference sequence). The V gene end was trimmed by 4 bases and the J gene end by 8 bases; junction bases not matched to a gene: 8. This CDR3 has 14 amino acids. The CDR3 nucleotides read TGTGCCAGCAGCCCGAGGACAGGGACGGACATTCAGTACTTC. Protein sequence: CASSPRTGTDIQYF.

A single count supports this clonotype. This chain joins TRBV7-6 and TRBJ2-5, with D maybe TRBD1 (5 bases). Germline CDR1 reads SGHVS; CDR2 reads FNYEAQ. The CDR3 consists of 14 residues. The V gene lost 5 bases and the J gene lost 1 base, with 11 bases spanning the gap. The CDR3 protein is CASSKGPIQETQYF. The CDR3 DNA follows: TGTGCCAGCAGCAAGGGGCCCATCCAAGAGACCCAGTACTTC.

The chain couples TRBV5-8 to TRBJ1-6, with D possibly being TRBD1 (5 bases). Trimming cost V 2 bases and J 11 bases, with 11 bases left between them. The germline V gene has CDR1 SGHTS and CDR2 YDEGEE. The CDR3 extends over 13 amino acids. CDR3 protein: CASSFAGRAPLHF. The CDR3 DNA reads TGTGCCAGCAGCTTCGCAGGGAGGGCACCCCTCCACTTT.

This chain connects TRBV28 to TRBJ2-7, with D possibly TRBD2 on 5 matching bases. The CDR3 totals 15 residues. The V gene lost 2 bases and the J gene lost 2 bases, with 13 bases spanning the gap. In germline, CDR1 is MDHEN, CDR2 SYDVKM. In DNA form, the CDR3 reads TGTGCCAGCAGTTTAGAGGCCCCCGGGACCTACGAGCAGTACTTC. Protein product: CASSLEAPGTYEQYF.

This clonotype came up a few times. V gene TRBV20-1 combines with J gene TRBJ2-7, with TRBD2 matching over 7 bases. The V gene's germline CDR1 is DFQATT and CDR2 SNEGSKA (reference sequence). V dropped 3 bases and J dropped 0; count of bases not matched to a gene: 2. The CDR3 is 13 amino acids. The CDR3 DNA reads TGCAGTGCTAGCGGGGGGAGCTCCTACGAGCAGTACTTC. This sequence encodes CSASGGSSYEQYF.

The chain combines TRBV29-1 with TRBJ2-1; D is unclear. The CDR3 totals 16 residues. The germline V gene has CDR1 SQVTM and CDR2 ANQGSEA. Trimming pared 1 base from V and 3 bases from J, leaving 16 bases between. CDR3 residues: CSVEGVGGLRYNEQFF. The CDR3 nucleotides read TGCAGCGTTGAAGGAGTCGGCGGCCTCCGCTACAATGAGCAGTTCTTC.

V is TRBV7-6 and J is TRBJ2-1; 16 nucleotides align to TRBD2. CDR3 length: 16 amino acids. Germline V lookup: CDR1 SGHVS, CDR2 FNYEAQ. Germline trimming cut 4 bases from V and 6 bases from J; bases unmatched to any gene: 3. This chain's CDR3 is CASSSGTSGRGNEQFF. CDR3 coding DNA: TGTGCCAGCAGCTCCGGGACTAGCGGGAGGGGCAATGAGCAGTTCTTC.

This clonotype has ten or more counts. The chain has TRBV2 and TRBJ2-7; TRBD1 matches 9 bases. The V and J ends lost 6 bases and 6 bases, in that order; junction bases with no gene match: 12. The CDR3 consists of 15 residues. Germline V gene sequence: CDR1 SNHLY, CDR2 FYNNEI. In DNA, the CDR3 is TGTGCCAGCAGATACGACAGGGGGAGTCGGAGCGAGCAGTACTTC. This codes for CASRYDRGSRSEQYF.

At least ten counts were recorded for this clonotype. This sequence joins TRBV19 and TRBJ1-4; unclear D gene. This CDR3 contains 16 residues. V lost 2 bases, J lost 1 base, and 11 bases lay in between. Germline V gene data show CDR1 as LNHDA and CDR2 as SQIVND (reference sequence). The CDR3 loop reads CASSIRLTRTNEKLFF. CDR3 in DNA: TGTGCCAGTAGTATACGTCTGACAAGAACTAATGAAAAACTGTTTTTT.

Only a few counts were recorded for this clonotype. This chain connects TRBV4-3 to TRBJ2-1; D is tentatively TRBD1 or TRBD2 (5 bases each). The length of the CDR3 is 15 residues. CDR1 and CDR2 from the germline V gene are LGHNA and YSLEER. V lost 4 bases to trimming and J lost 5 bases, with 15 bases between them. CDR3: CASSLDWDEDNEQFF. The CDR3 nucleotides read TGCGCCAGCAGCCTCGATTGGGACGAGGACAATGAGCAGTTCTTC.

Only a few counts were recorded for this clonotype. The chain is built from TRBV11-2 and TRBJ2-3, with 10 bases fitting TRBD2. The V gene's germline CDR1 is SGHAT and CDR2 FQNNGV. With V trimmed by 3 bases and J by 0 bases, 3 bases remained unmatched. This CDR3 spans 16 amino acids. The CDR3 sequence: CASSFSGGHSTDTQYF. DNA of the CDR3: TGTGCCAGCAGCTTTAGCGGGGGGCATAGCACAGATACGCAGTATTTT.

This clonotype was counted at least ten times. V gene TRBV7-2 combines with J gene TRBJ2-1; 10 nucleotides agree with TRBD2. The CDR3 spans 15 residues. Germline-derived CDR1 and CDR2 are SGHTA and FQGNSA. V gave up 3 bases and J gave up 9 bases; unmatched junction bases: 8. In DNA form, the CDR3 reads TGTGCCAGCAGCTTTCTAGCGGGAGTTTACGGTGAGCAGTTCTTC. Amino acid sequence: CASSFLAGVYGEQFF.